The 13 T cell receptor beta chains below all came from one sample that was sequenced in a study of cytomegalovirus exposure and HLA in healthy donors. Primers: 60 Vbeta forward and 13 Jbeta reverse. Measured with immunoSEQ multiplex PCR; TCRdb has only the in-frame clones, and not every one. The sample consists of some 110,000 clones, around 63% of them appearing once. The sample consisted of PBMCs. The receptors stem from a man aged 25-40 years in good health and CMV-seronegative.

This clone was seen a handful of times. The chain links TRBV28 to TRBJ2-1; TRBD2 matches at 9 bases. Germline lookup yields CDR1 MDHEN and CDR2 SYDVKM. V lost 4 bases and J lost 6; bases outside the gene matches: 4. The CDR3 consists of 14 residues. The CDR3 sequence: CASSSSGKGNEQFF. The CDR3 DNA follows: TGTGCCAGCAGTTCTAGCGGGAAGGGCAATGAGCAGTTCTTC.

The chain couples TRBV5-1 to TRBJ2-7; 8 positions agree with TRBD1. The length of the CDR3 is 13 residues. Trimming removed 0 bases from V and 6 bases from J; junction bases left unmatched: 2. Germline V gene sequence: CDR1 SGHRS, CDR2 YFSETQ. CDR3 sequence: CASSLGTGSEQYF. CDR3 DNA: TGCGCCAGCAGCTTGGGGACAGGGAGCGAGCAGTACTTC.

This sequence joins TRBV9 and TRBJ2-7; a weak D match, TRBD2 (5 bases). The length of the CDR3 is 14 residues. Germline CDR1 is SGDLS and CDR2 is YYNGEE. Trimming took 0 bases from V and 0 from J, leaving 7 bases between them. CDR3 sequence reads: CASSVGGLSYEQYF. As DNA, the CDR3 is TGTGCCAGCAGCGTAGGAGGGCTCTCCTACGAGCAGTACTTC.

This clone was seen more than once but under ten times. J is TRBJ1-2 and V is TRBV14, with 7 bases lining up with TRBD1. The V segment lost 2 bases and the J segment 13 bases; nucleotides outside the gene matches: 16. This CDR3 is built from 15 residues. The germline V gene has CDR1 SGHDN and CDR2 FVKESK. The CDR3 DNA follows: TGTGCCAGCAGCCAACTCGGTGGGTTAGGGGGCGTCAGCACCTTC. This encodes CASSQLGGLGGVSTF.

This clone was observed a few times. This chain uses TRBV11-2 with TRBJ2-2; maybe TRBD1 (5 bases). CDR1 and CDR2 (germline): SGHAT, FQNNGV. V lost 6 bases, J lost 4 bases, and 15 bases lay in between. The CDR3 totals 15 residues. The chain's CDR3 is CASRLRQGITGELFF. The CDR3 region has the DNA TGTGCCAGCAGGCTGCGGCAGGGCATCACCGGGGAGCTGTTTTTT.

The chain combines TRBV14 with TRBJ2-1, with a weak D call TRBD1 (5 bases). This CDR3 comprises 14 residues. Trimming cost V 3 bases and J 3 bases, with 9 bases left between them. Germline values: CDR1 SGHDN, CDR2 FVKESK. The CDR3 region is CASSHQGSYNEQFF. In nucleotides, the CDR3 is TGTGCCAGCAGCCACCAGGGCAGCTACAATGAGCAGTTCTTC.

The chain uses TRBV11-3 and TRBJ1-1, with D tentatively TRBD1 (5 bases). Trimming removed 4 bases at V and 4 bases at J, with 10 bases between. Germline V lookup: CDR1 SGHNT, CDR2 YENEEA. The CDR3 runs 13 residues. The CDR3 spells CASSYPQGTEAFF. The CDR3 DNA reads as TGTGCCAGCAGCTATCCGCAGGGCACTGAAGCTTTCTTT.

J is TRBJ1-2 and V is TRBV14; 7 nucleotides match TRBD1. The length of the CDR3 is 15 residues. The V gene's germline CDR1 is SGHDN and CDR2 FVKESK. V shed 4 bases, J shed 3 bases, and the junction held 8 bases outside the gene matches. CDR3 sequence (DNA): TGTGCCAGCAGCCGCCTGACAGGGTCGGACTATGGCTACACCTTC. Translation: CASSRLTGSDYGYTF.

The chain employs TRBV6-5 and TRBJ1-1; D unresolved. The ends were cut back, 6 bases at V and 0 bases at J, with 5 bases in the middle. The germline gives CDR1 MNHEY, CDR2 SVGAGI. The CDR3 consists of 12 residues. This CDR3 reads CASRQMNTEAFF. The CDR3 coding sequence is TGTGCCAGCAGACAGATGAACACTGAAGCTTTCTTT.

The chain has TRBV7-2 and TRBJ1-1; 8 bases line up with TRBD1. The germline V gene encodes CDR1 SGHTA and CDR2 FQGNSA. This CDR3 is 17 amino acids long. Unmatched junction bases numbered 11, after V lost 3 bases and J lost 2 bases. The CDR3 region has the DNA TGTGCCAGCAGCTTCAGAGACAGGGGCGATAGTAACACTGAAGCTTTCTTT. It is translated as CASSFRDRGDSNTEAFF.

CDR3 in DNA: TGTGCCAGCAGCCAAGGAGGCGACGATTACGAGCAGTACTTC. Residues: CASSQGGDDYEQYF. The chain recombines TRBV4-2 with TRBJ2-7; D gene ambiguous. CDR1 is LGHNA, CDR2 YNFKEQ, per germline. Trimming shortened V by 1 base and J by 4 bases, and 11 bases separated the two germline ends. There are 14 residues in the CDR3.

This clone appeared a single time. V is TRBV2 and J is TRBJ2-7, with TRBD2 matching 10 bases. Germline V gives CDR1 SNHLY, CDR2 FYNNEI. J gave up 7 bases and V 4 bases, and 4 bases lay outside the gene matches. This CDR3 is 13 amino acids long. The CDR3 nucleotides are TGTGCCAGCAGTGGATCAGCGGGAGGGGAGCAGTACTTC. It encodes CASSGSAGGEQYF.

The rearrangement joins TRBV14 to TRBJ1-3; D call uncertain. Deletions cut 1 base from V and 2 bases from J, with 6 bases between. CDR1 is SGHDN and CDR2 is FVKESK in the germline V gene. This CDR3 has 14 residues. CDR3 sequence (DNA): TGTGCCAGCAGCCAAGCGGCGGCTGGAAACACCATATATTTT. It is translated as CASSQAAAGNTIYF.